This T cell receptor (beta chain) appears in the sequencing data of a study of T cell repertoires in cytomegalovirus infection. Study summary: Public TCR beta signatures were indicative of both CMV infection and a matching HLA type.

Study results and caveats: Dominant in the ex vivo response were TCR beta clonotypes restricted by HLA-C and specific for CMV.

The CDR3 is made up of 14 amino acids. V dropped 0 bases and J dropped 3 bases, with 6 bases sitting between them. Germline V lookup: CDR1 SGHRS, CDR2 YFSETQ. MiXCR was run by TCRdb on the reads, yielding one entry per CDR3 protein. The table has 350,000 to 450,000 distinct CDR3 sequences, approximately 18% seen once; the top ten hold around 9.3%. A remark on this clonotype: Its antigen is unidentified.

Sequenced: PBMCs. The chain couples TRBV5-1 to TRBJ1-4; D is unclear. This receptor was identified in a human donor in good health (CMV status not recorded). Some clones in this sample may be carry-over from other donors' samples. This chain's CDR3 is CASSLVRPNEKLFF. As DNA, the CDR3 is TGCGCCAGCAGCTTGGTGAGGCCTAATGAAAAACTGTTTTTT.